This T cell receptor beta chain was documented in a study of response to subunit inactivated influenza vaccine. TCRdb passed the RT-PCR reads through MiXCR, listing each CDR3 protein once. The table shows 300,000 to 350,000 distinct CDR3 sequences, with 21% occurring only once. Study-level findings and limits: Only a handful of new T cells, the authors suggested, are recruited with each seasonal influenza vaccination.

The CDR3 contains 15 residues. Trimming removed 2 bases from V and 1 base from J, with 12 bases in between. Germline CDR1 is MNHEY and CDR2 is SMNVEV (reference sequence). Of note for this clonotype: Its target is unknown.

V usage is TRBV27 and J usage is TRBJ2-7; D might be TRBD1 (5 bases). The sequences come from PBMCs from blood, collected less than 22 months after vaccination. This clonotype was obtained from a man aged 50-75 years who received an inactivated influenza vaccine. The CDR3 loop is CASSLKGDRSYEQYF. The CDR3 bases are TGTGCCAGCAGTTTAAAGGGTGACAGATCCTACGAGCAGTACTTC.